Below, 26 T cell receptor beta chains from the same sample are listed, as sequenced in a study of shared clonotypes between healthy human individuals. TCRdb's copy holds only in-frame clones and misses some; the assay was immunoSEQ multiplex PCR. The sample lists roughly 510,000 clones; about 80% were seen once. Sequenced input: PBMCs. The receptors were gathered from a middle-aged woman in good health. Some clones in this sample may be carry-over from other donors' samples.

J is TRBJ2-1 and V is TRBV7-3, with 12 bases matching TRBD2. The germline gives CDR1 SGHTA, CDR2 FQGTGA. The CDR3 is made up of 18 amino acids. V lost 0 bases to trimming and J lost 5 bases; unmatched junction nucleotides: 8. The CDR3 loop is CASSLTPTTSGGNNEQFF. The DNA of the CDR3 is TGTGCCAGCAGCTTAACACCCACGACTAGCGGGGGCAACAATGAGCAGTTCTTC.

This chain links TRBV19 with TRBJ2-7, with D perhaps matching TRBD2 (5 bases). Germline V lookup: CDR1 LNHDA, CDR2 SQIVND (reference sequence). V was trimmed by 7 bases and J by 1 base, leaving 11 bases between them. The CDR3 contains 13 residues. CDR3 residues: CASIRSVSYEQYF. The CDR3 nucleotides are TGTGCCAGTATCCGTAGCGTATCCTACGAGCAGTACTTC.

This clone showed up just a few times. CDR3 region: CASSFLWGYEQYF. CDR3 DNA sequence: TGTGCCAGCAGCTTTTTATGGGGGTACGAGCAGTACTTC. This rearrangement joins TRBV5-8 to TRBJ2-7, with D perhaps assigned TRBD1 or TRBD2 (5 bases each). V was cut by 2 bases and J by 4 bases, with 10 bases left in between. Looked up from germline, CDR1 is SGHTS and CDR2 is YDEGEE. This CDR3 contains 13 residues.

This rearrangement joins TRBV7-2 to TRBJ1-4; 7 nucleotides match TRBD1. Germline V gene lookup returns CDR1 SGHTA and CDR2 FQGNSA. Trimming removed 3 bases from V and 6 bases from J; junction bases left unmatched: 1. The CDR3 spans 13 residues. The CDR3 reads CASSFDRDEKLFF. The DNA of the CDR3 is TGTGCCAGCAGCTTTGACAGGGATGAAAAACTGTTTTTT. The full variable domain, in which reference TRBV7-2 and TRBJ1-4 provide the parts outside the CDR3, is GAGVSQSPSNKVTEKGKDVELRCDPISGHTALYWYRQSLGQGLEFLIYFQGNSAPDKSGLPSDRFSAERTGGSVSTLTIQRTQQEDSAVYLCASSFDRDEKLFFGSGTQLSVL.

The chain employs TRBV27 and TRBJ2-2; D call uncertain. The germline V and J ends were trimmed by 4 bases and 0 bases, with 9 bases remaining between them. The CDR3 is 15 residues long. Germline V gene sequence: CDR1 MNHEY, CDR2 SMNVEV (reference sequence). The DNA for the CDR3 is TGTGCCAGCAGTTGGTATGGAGCGAACACCGGGGAGCTGTTTTTT. Protein sequence: CASSWYGANTGELFF.

The CDR3 region is CASSLVHSGSSYEQYF. The CDR3 DNA sequence: TGTGCCAGCAGCTTAGTCCATTCGGGCAGCTCCTACGAGCAGTACTTC. V usage is TRBV7-2 and J usage is TRBJ2-7; D remains unclear. The germline CDR1 and CDR2 sequences are SGHTA and FQGNSA. Trimming cost V 1 base and J 0 bases, with 13 bases left between them. CDR3 length equals 16 residues. The full variable domain, with the rest looked up from reference TRBV7-2 and TRBJ2-7, is GAGVSQSPSNKVTEKGKDVELRCDPISGHTALYWYRQSLGQGLEFLIYFQGNSAPDKSGLPSDRFSAERTGGSVSTLTIQRTQQEDSAVYLCASSLVHSGSSYEQYFGPGTRLTVT.

The V call is TRBV18, the J call TRBJ2-3; TRBD1 might be the D (6 bases). There are 15 residues in the CDR3. Germline values: CDR1 KGHSH, CDR2 LQKENI. V was pared by 3 bases and J by 0 bases, with 10 bases between. The CDR3 region is CASSPRTDSTDTQYF. CDR3 coding DNA: TGTGCCAGCTCACCTAGGACAGATAGCACAGATACGCAGTATTTT.

In nucleotides, the CDR3 is TGTGCCAGCAGTCGCCCGGGACAGGGCAAAGAGACCCAGTACTTC. Protein sequence: CASSRPGQGKETQYF. The V and J genes are TRBV28 and TRBJ2-5; the match to TRBD1 covers 9 bases. The CDR3 has 15 residues. The V gene's germline CDR1 is MDHEN and CDR2 SYDVKM. The J segment lost 3 bases and the V segment lost 5 bases, leaving 7 bases of the junction unmatched.

The chain has TRBV7-9 and TRBJ2-1; 7 bases match TRBD2. This CDR3 is built from 15 residues. The trim removed 7 bases at V and 7 bases at J, leaving 13 bases unmatched. Germline loops: CDR1 SEHNR, CDR2 FQNEAQ (reference sequence). CDR3 sequence reads: CASTIGSGLINEQFF. DNA of the CDR3: TGTGCCAGCACAATCGGGTCGGGACTAATTAATGAGCAGTTCTTC. Full variable domain (missing parts from reference TRBV7-9 and TRBJ2-1): DTGVSQNPRHKITKRGQNVTFRCDPISEHNRLYWYRQTLGQGPEFLTYFQNEAQLEKSRLLSDRFSAERPKGSFSTLEIQRTEQGDSAMYLCASTIGSGLINEQFFGPGTRLTVL.

This rearrangement joins TRBV7-8 to TRBJ2-7; tentative D call: TRBD1 (6 bases). Germline CDR1 reads SGHVS; CDR2 reads FQNEAQ. The ends were cut back, 2 bases at V and 3 bases at J, with 11 bases in the middle. The CDR3 sequence is 14 residues long. In DNA form, the CDR3 reads TGTGCCAGCAGCTTACCTCGAGGGGGCTACGAGCAGTACTTC. It codes for CASSLPRGGYEQYF. The variable domain in full, with the rest retrieved from reference TRBV7-8 and TRBJ2-7, is GAGVSQSPRYKVAKRGQDVALRCDPISGHVSLFWYQQALGQGPEFLTYFQNEAQLDKSGLPSDRFFAERPEGSVSTLKIQRTQQEDSAVYLCASSLPRGGYEQYFGPGTRLTVT.

The V and J genes are TRBV7-2 and TRBJ2-7; D not certain. The CDR3 totals 13 residues. Germline-derived CDR1 and CDR2 are SGHTA and FQGNSA. V was cut by 1 base and J by 0 bases, with 4 bases left in between. In DNA form, the CDR3 reads TGTGCCAGCAGCTTAGGGGCCTCCTACGAGCAGTACTTC. Translated: CASSLGASYEQYF.

The chain employs TRBV27 and TRBJ1-2; the D gene is possibly TRBD1 (6 bases). V was cut by 2 bases and J by 4 bases, with 11 bases left in between. Germline CDR1 and CDR2: MNHEY and SMNVEV (reference sequence). The CDR3 covers 14 residues. Here the CDR3 reads CASSLRGLGYGYTF. For the CDR3, the DNA is TGTGCCAGCAGTTTACGGGGGCTAGGCTATGGCTACACCTTC.

The chain employs TRBV7-8 and TRBJ1-5; no firm D call. Trimming removed 1 base at V and 2 bases at J, with 12 bases between. This CDR3 contains 16 residues. Germline values: CDR1 SGHVS, CDR2 FQNEAQ. In DNA form, the CDR3 reads TGTGCCAGCAGCTTAGGGGCAGGACGGGGCAATCAGCCCCAGCATTTT. It is translated as CASSLGAGRGNQPQHF.

The V call is TRBV11-2, the J call TRBJ1-2, with D possibly matching TRBD1 (6 bases). The germline V gene encodes CDR1 SGHAT and CDR2 FQNNGV. The V gene lost 1 base and the J gene lost 4 bases, with 16 bases spanning the gap. The CDR3 extends over 16 amino acids. The CDR3 sequence: CASSLAQGNLIYGYTF. The DNA for the CDR3 is TGTGCCAGCAGCTTAGCGCAGGGGAACCTTATCTATGGCTACACCTTC.

The chain combines TRBV2 with TRBJ2-2; 9 bases align to TRBD1. Trimming at V came to 1 base and at J to 5 bases, leaving 2 bases not matched to a gene. The germline gives CDR1 SNHLY, CDR2 FYNNEI. The CDR3 has 15 residues. CDR3 residues: CASSEVGTGTGELFF. In DNA, the CDR3 is TGTGCCAGCAGTGAAGTCGGGACAGGGACCGGGGAGCTGTTTTTT. Full variable domain (remainder filled in from reference TRBV2 and TRBJ2-2): EPEVTQTPSHQVTQMGQEVILRCVPISNHLYFYWYRQILGQKVEFLVSFYNNEISEKSEIFDDQFSVERPDGSNFTLKIRSTKLEDSAMYFCASSEVGTGTGELFFGEGSRLTVL.

With respect to this clone: At one end the junction does not follow the germline gene, possibly because of a read error. In the same sample, other DNA sequences code for this CDR3. The genes are TRBV11-3 and TRBJ2-1, with TRBD2 matching over 12 bases. The CDR3 is 15 residues long. Germline CDR1 SGHNT, CDR2 YENEEA. Here the CDR3 DNA reads TGTGCCAGCAGTTTAGGGACTAGCGGGTACAATGAGCAGTTCTTC. This sequence encodes CASSLGTSGYNEQFF.

The chain recombines TRBV19 with TRBJ1-1; D perhaps matches TRBD1 (5 bases). Germline V gene data show CDR1 as LNHDA and CDR2 as SQIVND (reference sequence). V lost 6 bases to trimming and J lost 0 bases, with 20 bases between them. This CDR3 is built from 17 residues. The CDR3 reads CASSPGTPRRMNTEAFF. Here the CDR3 DNA reads TGTGCCAGTAGCCCTGGGACCCCCCGACGGATGAACACTGAAGCTTTCTTT.

Turning to this clone: Other nucleotide sequences in the sample specify the same CDR3. J is TRBJ2-7 and V is TRBV28; D is uncertain. The CDR3 totals 13 residues. Germline V CDR1 and CDR2: MDHEN, SYDVKM. Trimming removed 4 bases from V and 2 bases from J, with 9 bases in between. The CDR3 spells CASSSLRPYEQYF. The DNA for the CDR3 is TGTGCCAGCAGTTCCCTGAGGCCCTACGAGCAGTACTTC.

The V gene is TRBV15, the J gene TRBJ1-5; D remains ambiguous. The germline gives CDR1 LNHNV, CDR2 YYDKDF (reference sequence). Trimming stripped 5 bases from V and 0 bases from J, with 11 bases between. The CDR3 runs 15 residues. CDR3 DNA: TGTGCCACCAGCCCGGACGGTGGTAGCAATCAGCCCCAGCATTTT. It specifies CATSPDGGSNQPQHF.

The chain uses TRBV6-1 and TRBJ2-1; 10 bases are a match to TRBD2. Per the germline V gene, CDR1 is MNHNS and CDR2 is SASEGT. V lost 1 base and J lost 9; bases outside the gene matches: 6. The CDR3 covers 15 residues. The CDR3 loop reads CASSEGAIAGGEQFF. The CDR3 nucleotides are TGTGCCAGCAGTGAAGGGGCGATAGCGGGAGGTGAGCAGTTCTTC.

The chain has TRBV10-1 and TRBJ2-1; 9 nucleotides align to TRBD2. CDR3 size: 18 residues. The J segment lost 8 bases and the V segment lost 3 bases, leaving 17 bases of the junction unmatched. CDR1 and CDR2 (germline): WNHNN, SYGVQD (reference sequence). CDR3 amino acids: CASSEGRSSGSYIDEQFF. The CDR3 DNA reads TGCGCCAGCAGTGAAGGACGGAGTAGCGGGAGTTATATAGATGAGCAGTTCTTC.

V and J are TRBV11-2 and TRBJ1-4; no clear D gene. Trimming shortened V by 3 bases and J by 7 bases, and 12 bases separated the two germline ends. The CDR3 sequence is 14 residues long. Germline CDR1 and CDR2: SGHAT and FQNNGV. CDR3 nucleotide sequence: TGTGCCAGCAGCTTTGAAAGGGTTGGTGAAAAACTGTTTTTT. It specifies CASSFERVGEKLFF. Full variable domain (rest looked up from reference TRBV11-2 and TRBJ1-4): EAGVAQSPRYKIIEKRQSVAFWCNPISGHATLYWYQQILGQGPKLLIQFQNNGVVDDSQLPKDRFSAERLKGVDSTLKIQPAKLEDSAVYLCASSFERVGEKLFFGSGTQLSVL.

J is TRBJ2-2 and V is TRBV5-1; TRBD2 matches at 8 bases. CDR3 length equals 16 residues. V gave up 1 base and J gave up 4 bases; unmatched junction bases: 6. CDR1 and CDR2 from the germline V gene are SGHRS and YFSETQ. DNA for the CDR3: TGCGCCAGCAGCTTGCGCGGGAGGCTGGGCACCGGGGAGCTGTTTTTT. Its protein product is CASSLRGRLGTGELFF.

The chain is built from TRBV4-2 and TRBJ2-3; 8 bases line up with TRBD1. This CDR3 contains 16 residues. Germline V lookup: CDR1 LGHNA, CDR2 YNFKEQ. The V segment lost 0 bases and the J segment 6 bases; nucleotides outside the gene matches: 8. CDR3 in amino acids: CASSQDRGQVADTQYF. The CDR3 coding sequence is TGTGCCAGCAGCCAAGATCGGGGACAGGTTGCGGATACGCAGTATTTT.

The chain joins TRBV5-1 to TRBJ2-7, with D perhaps assigned TRBD1 or TRBD2 (5 bases each). Trimming shortened V by 0 bases and J by 5 bases, and 9 bases separated the two germline ends. This CDR3 has 13 residues. Looked up from germline, CDR1 is SGHRS and CDR2 is YFSETQ. The CDR3 loop reads CASSLVGEHEQYF. The DNA for the CDR3 is TGCGCCAGCAGCTTGGTGGGGGAACACGAGCAGTACTTC.

This chain's CDR3 is CSVESPWGYNEQFF. Written as DNA, the CDR3 is TGCAGCGTTGAGAGTCCTTGGGGTTACAATGAGCAGTTCTTC. The chain links TRBV29-1 to TRBJ2-1, with no clear D. The V end lost 3 bases, the J end lost 4 bases, and 13 bases lay between the germline ends. CDR3 length: 14 amino acids. Germline V lookup: CDR1 SQVTM, CDR2 ANQGSEA.